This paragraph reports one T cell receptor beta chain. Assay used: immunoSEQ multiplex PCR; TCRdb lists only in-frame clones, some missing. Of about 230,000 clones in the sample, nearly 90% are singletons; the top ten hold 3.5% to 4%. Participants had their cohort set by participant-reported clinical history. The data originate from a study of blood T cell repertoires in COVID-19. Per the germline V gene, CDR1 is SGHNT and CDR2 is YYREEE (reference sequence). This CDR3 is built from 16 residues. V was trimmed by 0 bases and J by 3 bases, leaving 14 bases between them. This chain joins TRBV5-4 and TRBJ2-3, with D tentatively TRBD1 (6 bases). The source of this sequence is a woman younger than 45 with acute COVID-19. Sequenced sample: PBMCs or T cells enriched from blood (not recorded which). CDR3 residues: CASSLGQGLGTDTQYF. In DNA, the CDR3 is TGTGCCAGCAGCTTGGGGCAGGGGTTGGGTACAGATACGCAGTATTTT.